The clone carrying this T cell receptor (beta chain) was counted a few times. The sample belongs to a study of human T cells and chemical hapten exposure. Time point indicated: patch test 2, 6 weeks after DPC sensitization. Documented treatment: therapeutic diphenylcyclopropenone sensitization with weekly scalp DPC. There are 18 residues in the CDR3. The trim removed 0 bases at V and 1 base at J, leaving 8 bases unmatched. Germline-derived CDR1 and CDR2 are MNHEY and SVGEGT. TCRdb itself ran the RACE reads through MiXCR, one entry per CDR3 protein. The sample lists 350,000 to 400,000 distinct CDR3 sequences, about 6% occurring once.

The rearrangement joins TRBV6-2 or TRBV6-3 to TRBJ2-3; TRBD2 matches at 9 bases. The sequence came from a woman aged 18-29 years with alopecia areata. Some clones in this sample may be carry-over from other donors' samples. The starting material was whole blood, obtained in connection with sensitization to the hapten diphenylcyclopropenone (DPC). The CDR3 nucleotides are TGTGCCAGCAGTTACTCTCCTCGGGAGCGGGGGGGCACAGATACGCAGTATTTT. Protein: CASSYSPRERGGTDTQYF.